This TCR beta chain comes out of a study of shared clonotypes between healthy human individuals. Nashville, Tennessee was home to all donors, each a Caucasian adult. Genomic DNA for unsorted samples, which was extracted with the QIAamp DNA Blood Mini kit, came from around 86 million PBMCs. Running of the assay took place at deep level. Assay used: immunoSEQ multiplex PCR; TCRdb lists only in-frame clones, some missing. This table holds hundreds of thousands of clones, 76% found once. The sequencing input was PBMCs. This clonotype was sampled from a woman aged 40 to 55 in good health. Some clones in this sample may be carry-over from other donors' samples.

CDR3 sequence reads: CASRPRNNEQFF. The DNA for the CDR3 is TGCGCCAGCAGACCTAGAAACAATGAGCAGTTCTTC. The chain combines TRBV5-1 with TRBJ2-1; D remains ambiguous. The CDR3 has 12 residues. The V end was cut by 5 bases, the J end by 5 bases, with 8 bases between. Looked up from germline, CDR1 is SGHRS and CDR2 is YFSETQ.